This TCR beta chain was recorded in a study of blood T cell repertoires in COVID-19. The repertoire was sequenced with immunoSEQ multiplex PCR; TCRdb's copy has only in-frame clones and lacks some. Of some 400,000 clones in the sample, approximately 89% were seen once. The sample holds a few counts of this clone. Those who participated ranged in age from roughly 18 to 95 years and resided in about two dozen US areas. The CDR3 totals 14 residues. V was pared by 0 bases and J by 5 bases, with 12 bases between. CDR1 SGHRS and CDR2 YFSETQ come from the germline V gene. The chain combines TRBV5-1 with TRBJ2-7; D gene uncertain. This clonotype originated in a woman younger than 45 who had recovered from COVID-19. The sequencing sample was made of PBMCs or T cells enriched from blood (not recorded which). The CDR3 sequence: CASSLAAGQDEQYF. DNA of the CDR3: TGCGCCAGCAGCTTGGCGGCAGGCCAAGACGAGCAGTACTTC.